This T cell receptor (beta chain) emerged from a study of glioma-infiltrating T cells after dendritic cell vaccination. Findings of the study overall: No direct clonality-survival link was found; a diverse polyclonal response may matter. Complete blood and tumor specimen sets were limited to few patients.

A word on this clone: Its antigen is unidentified.

The time point is: after dendritic cell vaccination, including at tumor progression/relapse. The immunoSEQ assay amplified TCRB CDR3 from up to roughly 2 ug DNA. The primer mix had 60 V beta and 13 J beta primers. The protocol was immunoSEQ multiplex PCR, while the TCRdb copy is restricted to in-frame clones and leaves out a portion. In the table there are tens of thousands of clones, approximately 81% of which are singletons. The CDR3 totals 15 residues. CDR1 and CDR2 (germline): SGHDT, YYEEEE. V lost 4 bases and J lost 5; bases outside the gene matches: 10. The source material was blood, sampled after dendritic cell vaccination. The genes are TRBV5-6 and TRBJ2-5; 8 nucleotides match TRBD1. The receptor was isolated from a human donor with glioblastoma. The CDR3, as DNA: TGTGCCAGCAGCCCACGGGCAGGGGGCCGGGAGACCCAGTACTTC. This encodes CASSPRAGGRETQYF.